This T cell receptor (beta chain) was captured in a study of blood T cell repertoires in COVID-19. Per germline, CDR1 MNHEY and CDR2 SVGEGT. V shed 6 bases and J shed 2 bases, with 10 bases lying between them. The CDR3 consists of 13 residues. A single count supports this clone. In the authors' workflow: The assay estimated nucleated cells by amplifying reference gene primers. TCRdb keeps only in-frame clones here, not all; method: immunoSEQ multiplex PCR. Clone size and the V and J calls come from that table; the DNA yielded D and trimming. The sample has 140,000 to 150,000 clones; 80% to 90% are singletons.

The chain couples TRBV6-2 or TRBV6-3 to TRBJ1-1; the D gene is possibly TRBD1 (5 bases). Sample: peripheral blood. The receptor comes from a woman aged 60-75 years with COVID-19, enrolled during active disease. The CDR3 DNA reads TGTGCCAGCAGCCTTACAGGTAACACTGAAGCTTTCTTT. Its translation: CASSLTGNTEAFF.